This T cell receptor (beta chain) stems from a study of T cell responses to AZD1222 COVID-19 vaccine. The study, taken as a whole, reports: Spike-specific TCR breadth rose after two AZD1222 doses, and depth rose as well. Only after the peak T cell response were repertoires sampled. Variant regions that are unmutated are reportedly the target of nearly half of spike-specific TCRs.

Libraries were prepared by immunoSEQ multiplex PCR; TCRdb keeps only in-frame clonotypes and omits some of them. The data contain approximately 150,000 clones, 80% to 95% of them singletons. In the case of this clone: Antigen: not known.

The CDR3 runs to 18 residues. V trimming: 5 bases; J trimming: 5 bases; junction bases outside the gene matches: 19. CDR1 and CDR2 (germline): SGHVS, FNYEAQ. The source material was peripheral blood, sampled 28 days after the second AZD1222 dose. This TCR was sampled from an adult who received the AZD1222 COVID-19 vaccine. V gene TRBV7-6 combines with J gene TRBJ1-2, with 8 bases matching TRBD1. CDR3 coding DNA: TGTGCCAGCAGCCCACGCCGACTCGACAGGGGAACCTTGTATGGCTACACCTTC. The encoded protein is CASSPRRLDRGTLYGYTF.